Listed below are T cell receptor beta chains from one sample, sequenced in a study of blood T cells in healthy people across ages. Each CDR3 protein gets one entry after TCRdb re-called the 5' RACE reads with MiXCR. The sample records about 1.8 million distinct CDR3 sequences, just under 50% being singletons. The sequencing input was blood. These receptors were obtained from a woman aged 40 to 55 in good health. The CDR3 runs from the conserved cysteine through the conserved F or W. The order of the fields is D gene, J gene, clone size, V gene, CDR3 DNA, CDR3 protein. D genes are given only for firm matches. Clone size is not always given. Where it is, it says once, few, many or a class for expanded clones.

- | TRBJ2-1 | few | TRBV7-2 | TGTGCCAGCAGCACTCGTCTCGGGGGCTCCTACAATGAGCAGTTCTTC | CASSTRLGGSYNEQFF
- | TRBJ1-2 | - | TRBV9 | TGTGCCAGCAGTGTTGCTGGGGGCAGCTATGGCTACACCTTC | CASSVAGGSYGYTF
TRBD2 | TRBJ2-5 | - | TRBV11-1 | TGTGCCAGCAGGCCGGGACTAGTCAACCAGGAGACCCAGTACTTC | CASRPGLVNQETQYF
- | TRBJ1-5 | - | TRBV6-5 | TGTGCCAGCAGTCCGGACAGAACTTGGAATCAGCCCCAGCATTTT | CASSPDRTWNQPQHF
TRBD1 | TRBJ2-3 | - | TRBV7-7 | TGTGCTAGCAGCTCAGCCCCGGGACAGAGCACAGATACGCAGTATTTT | CASSSAPGQSTDTQYF
- | TRBJ1-2 | - | TRBV20-1 | TGCAGTGCTAGAGTTGAGAACGGCTATGGCTACACCTTC | CSARVENGYGYTF
- | TRBJ2-4 | - | TRBV4-1 | TGCGCCAGCAGCCAAGATCAAGGGTCGGACATTCAGTACTTC | CASSQDQGSDIQYF
- | TRBJ1-2 | - | TRBV24-1 | TGTGCCACCAGTGATCCCCCGGCCGGGGGCTACACCTTC | CATSDPPAGGYTF
TRBD2 | TRBJ2-5 | - | TRBV6-5 | TGTGCCAGCAAAAAACCGGGAGGCGAAGAGACCCAGTACTTC | CASKKPGGEETQYF
- | TRBJ2-1 | few | TRBV5-1 | TGCGCCAGCAGCTTGGAAGGCACTTCCTACAATGAGCAGTTCTTC | CASSLEGTSYNEQFF
TRBD1 | TRBJ1-2 | - | TRBV20-1 | TGCAGTGCTAGAGACCTAGCCCCCGGGACAGGACATTCTTATGGCTACACCTTC | CSARDLAPGTGHSYGYTF
- | TRBJ1-5 | - | TRBV4-3 | TGCGCCAGCAGCCAAGATCTGGGGGCCTGGCAGCCCCAGCATTTT | CASSQDLGAWQPQHF
- | TRBJ2-3 | - | TRBV20-1 | TGCAGTGCTAGGGATCCGACAGGAGGGACAGATACGCAGTATTTT | CSARDPTGGTDTQYF
- | TRBJ2-7 | - | TRBV20-1 | TGCAGTGCTAGAGATATTGCTACAGGTCGTTCTCAGTACGAGCAGTACTTC | CSARDIATGRSQYEQYF
TRBD1 | TRBJ2-5 | - | TRBV29-1 | TGCAGCGTCAATACAGGGGGCTTGACGGAGACCCAGTACTTC | CSVNTGGLTETQYF
TRBD1 | TRBJ2-5 | - | TRBV28 | TGTGCCAGCAGTTTATCGGGACAGGGAAAAGGAGAGACCCAGTACTTC | CASSLSGQGKGETQYF
TRBD1 | TRBJ1-6 | few | TRBV20-1 | TGCAGTGCTCCCTTCCCGGGACAGAATTCACCCCTCCACTTT | CSAPFPGQNSPLHF
TRBD2 | TRBJ2-7 | - | TRBV20-1 | TGCAGTGCTAGATCCAGCGGGGACCACGAGCAGTACTTC | CSARSSGDHEQYF
TRBD2 | TRBJ2-7 | - | TRBV6-5 | TGTGCCAGCAGTTACACGTCCAGGATAGCGGGCGACCCCTACGAGCAGTACTTC | CASSYTSRIAGDPYEQYF
- | TRBJ2-1 | - | TRBV5-1 | TGCGCCAGCAGCTTGGGTTCCGCGGGCAATGAGCAGTTCTTC | CASSLGSAGNEQFF
- | TRBJ2-2 | - | TRBV11-2 | TGTGCCAGCAGCTTAGCCCGCGTCGGGGAGCTGTTTTTT | CASSLARVGELFF
- | TRBJ2-1 | - | TRBV7-9 | TGTGCCACGGTGGGCTACAATGAGCAGTTCTTC | CATVGYNEQFF
TRBD2 | TRBJ2-5 | few | TRBV5-1 | TGCGCCAGCAGTTTGATAGCGGGGCAACAAGAGACCCAGTACTTC | CASSLIAGQQETQYF
- | TRBJ2-1 | few | TRBV29-1 | TGCAGCGTTGAACGCGGTGAGCAGTTCTTC | CSVERGEQFF
- | TRBJ2-3 | - | TRBV20-1 | TGCAGTGAGGCGAGTCTGGGAGGTAGCACAGATACGCAGTATTTT | CSEASLGGSTDTQYF
- | TRBJ2-7 | once | TRBV9 | TGTGCCAGCAGCGATCAGGTCTCCTACGAGCAGTACTTC | CASSDQVSYEQYF
- | TRBJ2-1 | - | TRBV6-1 | TGTGCCAGCAGTGAAGCGCGGATGGCCCTCTACAATGAGCAGTTCTTC | CASSEARMALYNEQFF
- | TRBJ1-4 | - | TRBV20-1 | TGCAGTGCTAGAGATCGTAACAGCATCTATAATGAAAAACTGTTTTTT | CSARDRNSIYNEKLFF
TRBD2 | TRBJ2-4 | once | TRBV12-3/TRBV12-4 | TGTGCCAGCAGCGTCGGGGGGGGAATCAAAAACATTCAGTACTTC | CASSVGGGIKNIQYF
TRBD1 | TRBJ2-5 | - | TRBV27 | TGTGCCAGCAGTCCTTCCCCGAGGACAGGGCAAGAGACCCAGTACTTC | CASSPSPRTGQETQYF
- | TRBJ2-3 | - | TRBV9 | TGTGCCAGCAGCGGAGGAATTTGGGATACGCAGTATTTT | CASSGGIWDTQYF
- | TRBJ2-5 | few | TRBV3-1 | TGTGCCAGCAGCCAAGAACGTGTGGCCAAGGAGACCCAGTACTTC | CASSQERVAKETQYF
TRBD1 | TRBJ2-6 | - | TRBV5-1 | TGCGCCAGCAGCTTGGGGCGACAGGGTCCCTCTGGGGCCAACGTCCTGACTTTC | CASSLGRQGPSGANVLTF
- | TRBJ2-1 | - | TRBV6-5 | TGTGCCAGCAGTTACGTCGGGGGCCTTTACAATAAGCAGTTCTTC | CASSYVGGLYNKQFF
- | TRBJ1-2 | - | TRBV28 | TGTGCCAGCAGCAATAACAGGGAAAACTATGGCTACACCTTC | CASSNNRENYGYTF
- | TRBJ2-1 | - | TRBV14 | TGTGCCAGCAGCCAAGGGACAGTTTGGGTGGAGACCCAGTTCTTC | CASSQGTVWVETQFF
TRBD1 | TRBJ2-7 | - | TRBV5-1 | TGCGCCAGCAGCCCCCCTCTAGGGGACAGGGCCTACGAGCAGTACTTC | CASSPPLGDRAYEQYF